These T cell receptor beta chains were read from a single sample in a study of shared clonotypes between healthy human individuals. Profiled with immunoSEQ multiplex PCR; TCRdb holds only in-frame clones, not every one. The table includes nearly 1 million clones, over 75% detected once. The source material was memory CD4+ T cells sorted from blood. The source of these receptors is a man aged 18-30 years in good health. The CDR3 runs from the conserved cysteine through the conserved F or W. Fields, in order: D gene, V gene, clone size, J gene, CDR3 protein, CDR3 DNA. The D gene is left open where the match is weak. Expanded clones get a size class; other rows say once, few or many, or leave the size out.

NA	TRBV6-4	few	TRBJ1-3	CASSERGNTIYF	TGTGCCAGCAGTGAACGAGGAAACACCATATATTTT
TRBD1	TRBV5-3	NA	TRBJ2-7	CARSSLPGQVSSSYEQYF	TGTGCCAGAAGCTCCCTCCCGGGACAGGTGTCGAGCTCCTACGAGCAGTACTTC
NA	TRBV30	NA	TRBJ2-1	CAWRTEYNEQFF	TGTGCCTGGAGGACAGAATACAATGAGCAGTTCTTC
TRBD2	TRBV15	NA	TRBJ2-1	CATSRDAGVSYNEQFF	TGTGCCACCAGCAGAGATGCGGGAGTCTCCTACAATGAGCAGTTCTTC
TRBD2	TRBV6-1	NA	TRBJ2-3	CASTSLGTRHTQYF	TGTGCCAGCACTTCTCTCGGGACTAGGCATACGCAGTATTTT
NA	TRBV14	NA	TRBJ1-6	CASSRPLHF	TGTGCCAGCAGCCGCCCCCTCCACTTT
NA	TRBV10-3	NA	TRBJ1-2	CAISTGKANYGYTF	TGTGCCATCAGTACAGGAAAAGCTAACTATGGCTACACCTTC
TRBD1	TRBV4-3	NA	TRBJ2-7	CASSLGDRAGEQYF	TGCGCCAGCAGCCTGGGGGACAGGGCGGGCGAGCAGTACTTC
TRBD1	TRBV30	NA	TRBJ2-7	CAWKQGARYEQYF	TGTGCCTGGAAACAGGGGGCTCGGTACGAGCAGTACTTC
NA	TRBV27	NA	TRBJ2-2	CASSFSVVRDRIGELFF	TGTGCCAGCAGTTTCTCTGTCGTGCGGGATCGAATCGGGGAGCTGTTTTTT
NA	TRBV7-9	NA	TRBJ2-7	CASSAQGGLTYEQYF	TGTGCCAGCAGCGCCCAGGGGGGCCTGACCTACGAGCAGTACTTC
NA	TRBV10-1	NA	TRBJ2-3	CASSAGLSGTDTQYF	TGCGCCAGCAGTGCTGGACTAAGTGGGACAGATACGCAGTATTTT
NA	TRBV7-2	NA	TRBJ2-7	CASSLYTGVTYEQYF	TGTGCCAGCAGCTTATACACGGGAGTGACGTACGAGCAGTACTTC
NA	TRBV28	NA	TRBJ2-4	CASSLDGLGKNIQYF	TGTGCCAGCAGCCTAGATGGGTTGGGGAAAAACATTCAGTACTTC
NA	TRBV14	once	TRBJ2-3	CASSSLASPRTQYF	TGTGCCAGCAGCTCCCTAGCCTCCCCCCGGACGCAGTATTTT
TRBD1	TRBV18	NA	TRBJ1-6	CASSEARGGLLHF	TGTGCCAGCTCAGAGGCCCGAGGGGGCCTCCTCCACTTT
TRBD1	TRBV5-1	NA	TRBJ2-3	CASSTDRADTQYF	TGCGCCAGCAGCACCGACAGGGCAGATACGCAGTATTTT
NA	TRBV2	NA	TRBJ2-7	CASRGLSSYEQYF	TGTGCCAGCAGGGGCCTAAGCTCCTACGAGCAGTACTTC
NA	TRBV2	once	TRBJ1-4	CASSVISPNEKLFF	TGTGCCAGCAGTGTAATTTCCCCTAATGAAAAACTGTTTTTT
NA	TRBV6-1	NA	TRBJ1-2	CASSVSGANLYGYTF	TGTGCCAGCAGTGTGTCAGGGGCGAACCTCTATGGCTACACCTTC